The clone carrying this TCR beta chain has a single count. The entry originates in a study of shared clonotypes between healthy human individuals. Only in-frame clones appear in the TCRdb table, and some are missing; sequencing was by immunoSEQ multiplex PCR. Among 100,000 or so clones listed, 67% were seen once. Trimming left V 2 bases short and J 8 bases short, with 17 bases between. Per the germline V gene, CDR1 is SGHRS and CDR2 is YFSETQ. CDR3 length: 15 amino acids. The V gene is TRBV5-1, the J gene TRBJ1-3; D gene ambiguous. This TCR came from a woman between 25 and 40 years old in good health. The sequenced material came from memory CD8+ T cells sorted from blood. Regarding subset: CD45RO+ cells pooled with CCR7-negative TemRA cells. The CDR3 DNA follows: TGCGCCAGCAGCTTCGGGGTCGAGGGATCAGACACCATATATTTT. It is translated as CASSFGVEGSDTIYF.